This T cell receptor (beta chain) was profiled in a study of CD8 T cells in Susac syndrome. The T cells that were sequenced for TCR beta were CD8+ and CD4+ cells from blood. The study used treatment-naive patients who had stable or active relapsing-remitting disease as multiple sclerosis controls. Negative isolation yielded CD4+ and CD8+ T cells, and FACS enriched TEMRA cells. In regard to this clonotype: Sequence at one end of the junction differs from germline and may be a read error.

With random hexamers, about 0.5 to 1 ug RNA was reverse transcribed. It was immunoSEQ multiplex PCR that amplified TCR beta CDR3 across 54 Vbeta and 13 Jbeta. TCRdb analysed the immunoSEQ multiplex PCR reads with MiXCR anew, one entry per CDR3 protein. The sample has tens of thousands of distinct CDR3 sequences, about 91% seen once. Germline lookup yields CDR1 SGHDT and CDR2 YYEEEE. CDR3 length: 14 residues. The chain joins TRBV5-6 to TRBJ1-1, with D possibly TRBD1 on 6 matching bases. The receptor was isolated from a human donor with multiple sclerosis. What was sequenced was CD8+ T cells from PBMCs. The CDR3 DNA follows: TGTGCCAGCAGATATACCCAGGGGCACACTGAAGTTTTCTTT. Amino acids: CASRYTQGHTEVFF.